A selection of T cell receptor beta chains follows, all from one sample in a study of T cells after posttransplantation cyclophosphamide. Generated by immunoSEQ multiplex PCR, the TCRdb table keeps only in-frame clones and is missing some. Recorded here are some 11,000 clones, none singletons. The material was PBMCs, obtained after allogeneic stem cell transplant with posttransplant cyclophosphamide. These receptors were taken from a female patient in her thirties or forties who received an allogeneic stem cell transplant from a related donor, was CMV-positive, and had acute GVHD only. The graft donor may have given rise to some T cells. Both conserved end residues are part of each CDR3. A D gene is named only where the DNA matches it firmly. Size is stated for part of the rows, as once, few or many counts, or as a class when the clone is expanded.

V gene: TRBV4-1; J gene: TRBJ2-1; D gene: .; clone size: few; CDR3 protein: CASSQQVPGLGGDEQFF; CDR3 DNA: TGCGCCAGCAGCCAACAAGTTCCAGGGCTTGGGGGCGATGAGCAGTTCTTC
V gene: TRBV27; J gene: TRBJ1-1; D gene: TRBD1; clone size: many; CDR3 protein: CASSLQGAAEAFF; CDR3 DNA: TGTGCCAGCAGTTTACAGGGGGCCGCTGAAGCTTTCTTT
V gene: TRBV7-6; J gene: TRBJ2-7; D gene: TRBD2; clone size: many; CDR3 protein: CASSLATGTSGGFYEQYF; CDR3 DNA: TGTGCCAGCAGCTTAGCGACTGGGACTAGCGGGGGGTTCTACGAGCAGTACTTC
V gene: TRBV11-2; J gene: TRBJ2-3; D gene: .; clone size: many; CDR3 protein: CASSPTGFTDTQYF; CDR3 DNA: TGTGCCAGCAGCCCTACGGGTTTTACAGATACGCAGTATTTT
V gene: TRBV5-4; J gene: TRBJ1-1; D gene: TRBD1; clone size: many; CDR3 protein: CASSLGGQGGEAFF; CDR3 DNA: TGTGCCAGCAGCTTGGGAGGACAGGGCGGTGAAGCTTTCTTT
V gene: TRBV7-9; J gene: TRBJ2-3; D gene: .; clone size: .; CDR3 protein: CASSLPSTDTQYF; CDR3 DNA: TGTGCCAGCAGCCTACCTAGCACAGATACGCAGTATTTT
V gene: TRBV6-1; J gene: TRBJ1-5; D gene: TRBD1; clone size: many; CDR3 protein: CASSDHRGYDQPQHF; CDR3 DNA: TGTGCCAGCAGTGACCACAGGGGTTACGATCAGCCCCAGCATTTT
V gene: TRBV6-5; J gene: TRBJ1-2; D gene: .; clone size: many; CDR3 protein: CASSYARGPYTF; CDR3 DNA: TGTGCCAGCAGTTACGCCAGGGGACCCTACACCTTC
V gene: TRBV4-3; J gene: TRBJ1-4; D gene: .; clone size: many; CDR3 protein: CASSQDQTVPEKLFF; CDR3 DNA: TGCGCCAGCAGCCAAGATCAGACAGTTCCTGAAAAACTGTTTTTT
V gene: TRBV10-3; J gene: TRBJ2-3; D gene: TRBD2; clone size: many; CDR3 protein: CAISVLAGEAGDTQYF; CDR3 DNA: TGTGCCATCAGTGTATTAGCGGGAGAGGCCGGAGATACGCAGTATTTT
V gene: TRBV9; J gene: TRBJ1-2; D gene: TRBD1; clone size: many; CDR3 protein: CASSSRTGTGYGYTF; CDR3 DNA: TGTGCCAGCAGCTCACGGACGGGGACAGGCTATGGCTACACCTTC
V gene: TRBV7-2; J gene: TRBJ2-6; D gene: TRBD2; clone size: many; CDR3 protein: CASSPLFREGSSGANVLTF; CDR3 DNA: TGTGCCAGCAGCCCCCTTTTCAGGGAGGGGTCCTCTGGGGCCAACGTCCTGACTTTC
V gene: TRBV7-9; J gene: TRBJ1-6; D gene: .; clone size: many; CDR3 protein: CASSFDGPNSPLHF; CDR3 DNA: TGTGCCAGCAGCTTCGATGGCCCCAATTCACCCCTCCACTTT
V gene: TRBV5-4; J gene: TRBJ1-3; D gene: TRBD1; clone size: many; CDR3 protein: CASSLDRDAGNTIYF; CDR3 DNA: TGTGCCAGCAGTCTCGACAGGGACGCAGGAAACACCATATATTTT
V gene: TRBV5-5; J gene: TRBJ2-1; D gene: TRBD2; clone size: many; CDR3 protein: CASSKLPGLAGKRGNEQFF; CDR3 DNA: TGTGCCAGCAGCAAACTGCCGGGACTAGCGGGAAAGAGGGGGAATGAGCAGTTCTTC
V gene: TRBV2; J gene: TRBJ2-1; D gene: TRBD2; clone size: .; CDR3 protein: CASSGPLGGRVGGEQFF; CDR3 DNA: TGTGCCAGCAGTGGGCCCCTCGGCGGGAGGGTTGGTGGTGAGCAGTTCTTC
V gene: TRBV5-1; J gene: TRBJ2-5; D gene: TRBD2; clone size: many; CDR3 protein: CASSSGSSGGAGETQYF; CDR3 DNA: TGCGCCAGCAGCTCCGGTTCTAGCGGGGGGGCCGGGGAGACCCAGTACTTC
V gene: TRBV7-3; J gene: TRBJ2-1; D gene: TRBD2; clone size: many; CDR3 protein: CASSRGGGRASTHNEQFF; CDR3 DNA: TGTGCCAGCAGCCGGGGCGGCGGGAGGGCCTCCACACACAATGAGCAGTTCTTC
V gene: TRBV19; J gene: TRBJ1-1; D gene: .; clone size: many; CDR3 protein: CASNNRANTEAFF; CDR3 DNA: TGTGCCAGTAATAACAGGGCGAACACTGAAGCTTTCTTT
V gene: TRBV13; J gene: TRBJ2-2; D gene: TRBD1; clone size: many; CDR3 protein: CASSLGTANTGELFF; CDR3 DNA: TGTGCCAGCAGCCTCGGGACAGCGAACACCGGGGAGCTGTTTTTT
V gene: TRBV6-5; J gene: TRBJ2-2; D gene: .; clone size: many; CDR3 protein: CASSYLRGEAGELFF; CDR3 DNA: TGTGCCAGCAGTTACCTGCGGGGTGAGGCCGGGGAGCTGTTTTTT
V gene: TRBV27; J gene: TRBJ1-6; D gene: TRBD1; clone size: many; CDR3 protein: CASRTGWNSPLHF; CDR3 DNA: TGTGCCAGCAGGACAGGGTGGAATTCACCCCTCCACTTT
V gene: TRBV11-1; J gene: TRBJ2-1; D gene: .; clone size: many; CDR3 protein: CASSLRVYNEQFF; CDR3 DNA: TGTGCCAGCAGCTTAAGAGTCTACAATGAGCAGTTCTTC
V gene: TRBV6-4; J gene: TRBJ2-7; D gene: .; clone size: many; CDR3 protein: CASTRQGYLYEQYF; CDR3 DNA: TGTGCCAGCACCCGCCAGGGCTACCTCTACGAGCAGTACTTC
V gene: TRBV5-1; J gene: TRBJ2-7; D gene: TRBD1; clone size: many; CDR3 protein: CASSWASGTGTSSYEQYF; CDR3 DNA: TGCGCCAGCAGCTGGGCGAGCGGGACAGGGACGAGCTCCTACGAGCAGTACTTC
V gene: TRBV7-9; J gene: TRBJ2-2; D gene: .; clone size: .; CDR3 protein: CASSFRSLWRGTGELFF; CDR3 DNA: TGTGCCAGCAGCTTTCGGTCGCTCTGGCGGGGCACCGGGGAGCTGTTTTTT
V gene: TRBV5-1; J gene: TRBJ2-2; D gene: TRBD1; clone size: many; CDR3 protein: CASSKPDRGINTGELFF; CDR3 DNA: TGCGCCAGCAGCAAGCCTGACAGGGGAATTAACACCGGGGAGCTGTTTTTT
V gene: TRBV5-1; J gene: TRBJ2-1; D gene: .; clone size: medium-sized; CDR3 protein: CASSPERSALNEQFF; CDR3 DNA: TGCGCCAGCAGCCCTGAAAGGTCAGCGCTCAATGAGCAGTTCTTC
V gene: TRBV11-3; J gene: TRBJ1-2; D gene: TRBD1; clone size: many; CDR3 protein: CASSPRGQGARGYTF; CDR3 DNA: TGTGCCAGCAGCCCCCGGGGACAGGGGGCGCGTGGCTACACCTTC
V gene: TRBV11-3; J gene: TRBJ2-1; D gene: TRBD2; clone size: many; CDR3 protein: CASSSMTSGSNEQFF; CDR3 DNA: TGTGCCAGCAGCTCTATGACTAGCGGGAGTAATGAGCAGTTCTTC
V gene: TRBV6-1; J gene: TRBJ2-3; D gene: .; clone size: .; CDR3 protein: CASSEAFRQTDTQYF; CDR3 DNA: TGTGCCAGCAGTGAAGCATTTAGACAAACAGATACGCAGTATTTT
V gene: TRBV10-2; J gene: TRBJ1-2; D gene: TRBD1; clone size: many; CDR3 protein: CASRVRQGAIGGYTF; CDR3 DNA: TGCGCCAGCAGAGTTCGACAGGGGGCCATAGGTGGCTACACCTTC
V gene: TRBV7-9; J gene: TRBJ2-5; D gene: .; clone size: .; CDR3 protein: CASSLALPQSETQYF; CDR3 DNA: TGTGCCAGCAGCTTAGCGCTTCCCCAGTCAGAGACCCAGTACTTC
V gene: TRBV18; J gene: TRBJ1-5; D gene: TRBD1; clone size: many; CDR3 protein: CASSPGQGGQPQHF; CDR3 DNA: TGTGCCAGCTCACCCGGACAGGGGGGTCAGCCCCAGCATTTT
V gene: TRBV7-9; J gene: TRBJ2-1; D gene: .; clone size: many; CDR3 protein: CASSLAPVLILSSYNEQFF; CDR3 DNA: TGTGCCAGCAGCTTAGCCCCGGTACTGATCCTCTCCTCCTACAATGAGCAGTTCTTC
V gene: TRBV6-5; J gene: TRBJ2-2; D gene: TRBD1; clone size: many; CDR3 protein: CASRGQGATWELFF; CDR3 DNA: TGTGCCAGCAGAGGACAGGGGGCGACGTGGGAGCTGTTTTTT
V gene: TRBV27; J gene: TRBJ2-7; D gene: TRBD1; clone size: .; CDR3 protein: CASRPDRGLYEQYF; CDR3 DNA: TGTGCCAGCAGGCCCGACAGGGGATTATACGAGCAGTACTTC
V gene: TRBV7-9; J gene: TRBJ2-1; D gene: TRBD2; clone size: many; CDR3 protein: CASSLASGVTSSYNEQFF; CDR3 DNA: TGTGCCAGCAGCTTAGCCAGCGGGGTAACGAGCTCCTACAATGAGCAGTTCTTC
V gene: TRBV9; J gene: TRBJ2-1; D gene: .; clone size: .; CDR3 protein: CASSPRRDPRDNEQFF; CDR3 DNA: TGTGCCAGCAGCCCCAGGCGGGACCCCCGGGACAATGAGCAGTTCTTC